Listed below are T cell receptor beta chains from one sample, sequenced in a study of T-cell memory formation after mild COVID-19. Using its own MiXCR run on the 5' RACE reads, TCRdb lists one record per CDR3 protein. The sample shows about 560,000 distinct CDR3 sequences, about 20% of them seen only once. The sample comprised PBMCs or a T cell subset sorted from them (not recorded which). These TCRs come from an adult woman who had mild COVID-19 (a few samples of this study predate the infection). Cell type and time point are not known. The CDR3 runs from the conserved cysteine through the conserved F or W. A D gene is named only where the DNA matches it firmly. For some rows the clone size is stated as once, few or many, or as a class when expanded; others skip it.

NA	NA	TRBV7-2	TRBJ1-2	TGTGCCAGCAGCCTAGAGTTAGGGGTGGGCAACTATGGCTACACCTTC	CASSLELGVGNYGYTF
NA	NA	TRBV15	TRBJ2-5	TGTGCCACCAGCTCCCGAATTGGGGTAGGAGAGACCCAGTACTTC	CATSSRIGVGETQYF
few	TRBD2	TRBV9	TRBJ2-3	TGTGCCAGCAGCGTAGTTTCTAGCGGGGGGATTAATACGCAGTATTTT	CASSVVSSGGINTQYF
few	NA	TRBV15	TRBJ2-7	TGTGCCACCAGCTCCCGCCTCTTACGGGACTTCTCCTACGAGCAGTACTTC	CATSSRLLRDFSYEQYF
NA	TRBD1	TRBV25-1	TRBJ2-3	TGTGCCAGCAGTGAATACGAGACAGGGGTCACAGATACGCAGTATTTT	CASSEYETGVTDTQYF
NA	NA	TRBV7-9	TRBJ2-3	TGTGCCAGCAGCTTATTAGAATTCAGCACAGATACGCAGTATTTT	CASSLLEFSTDTQYF
few	TRBD2	TRBV18	TRBJ2-7	TGTGCCAGCTCAACATCCGGGACTAGCGGGAGTAACGAGCAGTACTTC	CASSTSGTSGSNEQYF
few	TRBD2	TRBV5-4	TRBJ2-7	TGTGCCAGCAGCTTGGTGCTAGCGGAGACGGGGGAGCAGTACTTC	CASSLVLAETGEQYF
few	NA	TRBV9	TRBJ2-2	TGTGCCAGCAGCGAGACTACTTTCCTGGGGAACACCGGGGAGCTGTTTTTT	CASSETTFLGNTGELFF
NA	TRBD1	TRBV7-9	TRBJ2-1	TGTGCCAGCAGCTTCCCCGACAGGGGCCAATACAATGAGCAGTTCTTC	CASSFPDRGQYNEQFF
NA	NA	TRBV7-9	TRBJ2-5	TGTGCCAGCAGCACCAGGGGAGGAGGCCCTCTGGGCCAGTACTTC	CASSTRGGGPLGQYF
few	NA	TRBV7-2	TRBJ1-2	TGTGCCAGCAGCTTAACTGGGGTCCAGGGGTATGGCTACACCTTC	CASSLTGVQGYGYTF
few	TRBD1	TRBV24-1	TRBJ2-3	TGTGCCACCAGTGATATAGCGACAGGGAGCCCCACAGATACGCAGTATTTT	CATSDIATGSPTDTQYF
few	NA	TRBV29-1	TRBJ2-1	TGCAGCGCCGAATCGTCTAGCGCGAGCTCCTACAATGAGCAGTTCTTC	CSAESSSASSYNEQFF
NA	TRBD1	TRBV7-6	TRBJ1-1	TGTGCCAGCAGCTTAGGGGGACAGGGCGAAACTGAAGCTTTCTTT	CASSLGGQGETEAFF
NA	NA	TRBV5-1	TRBJ2-7	TGCGCCAGCAGCTGGAGCGGTGGAGGACCCTACGAGCAGTACTTC	CASSWSGGGPYEQYF
NA	TRBD2	TRBV12-3/TRBV12-4	TRBJ2-7	TGTGCCAGCAGCGGACTAGCGGGAGGGCGGGGCGAGCAGTACTTC	CASSGLAGGRGEQYF
NA	TRBD1	TRBV4-1	TRBJ1-1	TGCGCCAGCAGCCCCGAGGGACAGGCCGACACTGAAGCTTTCTTT	CASSPEGQADTEAFF
NA	TRBD2	TRBV29-1	TRBJ2-3	TGCAGCGTTGAAGTACTAGCGGAAAGCACAGATACGCAGTATTTT	CSVEVLAESTDTQYF
few	NA	TRBV7-9	TRBJ1-1	TGTGCCAGCAGCCCCCGACAGGTGTACCCAAACACTGAAGCTTTCTTT	CASSPRQVYPNTEAFF
many	NA	TRBV5-1	TRBJ1-1	TGTGCCAGCAGCTTAGGCGGTGGGAGCACTGAAGCTTTCTTT	CASSLGGGSTEAFF
few	TRBD1	TRBV18	TRBJ2-7	TGTGCCAGCTCCCCCGGGACAGGGTTGCGTGAGCAGTACTTC	CASSPGTGLREQYF
NA	TRBD2	TRBV7-2	TRBJ2-2	TGTGCCAGCAGCCTGGGACTAGCGTGGGCCGGGGAGCTGTTTTTT	CASSLGLAWAGELFF
few	NA	TRBV3-1	TRBJ1-1	TGTGCCAGCAGCCAAAACAGGAACACTGAAGCTTTCTTT	CASSQNRNTEAFF
NA	NA	TRBV5-6	TRBJ1-1	TGTGCCAGCAGCTTGAAGGGGGTAAGGGCTGAAGCTTTCTTT	CASSLKGVRAEAFF
few	NA	TRBV2	TRBJ1-5	TGTGCCAGCAGTGAGGGCAGATTGACCAATCAGCCCCAGCATTTT	CASSEGRLTNQPQHF
NA	NA	TRBV7-6	TRBJ2-1	TGTGCCAGCAGCTCCGGTGGTGGGGCCTACAATGAGCAGTTCTTC	CASSSGGGAYNEQFF
NA	NA	TRBV12-3/TRBV12-4	TRBJ2-1	TGTGCCAGCACCATGGGGCTAAATGAGCAGTTCTTC	CASTMGLNEQFF
NA	NA	TRBV6-5	TRBJ2-2	TGTGCCAGCCGATCGATAAGGCTAGCCGGGGAGCTGTTTTTT	CASRSIRLAGELFF
few	NA	TRBV7-8	TRBJ2-5	TGTGCCACCCTCGGCGGGGCTCTCGGAGAGACCCAGTACTTC	CATLGGALGETQYF
NA	TRBD2	TRBV20-1	TRBJ2-1	TGCAGTGCTAGAGATCTTGCGTCGGATAGCGGGAGCAATGAGCAGTTCTTC	CSARDLASDSGSNEQFF
few	NA	TRBV5-1	TRBJ2-2	TGCGCCAGCACCCACAGGACCGCGAACACCGGGGAGCTGTTTTTT	CASTHRTANTGELFF
NA	TRBD2	TRBV12-3/TRBV12-4	TRBJ2-5	TGTGCCAGCAGTGGGACTAGCGGGAGATCCGAGACCCAGTACTTC	CASSGTSGRSETQYF
few	TRBD2	TRBV2	TRBJ2-7	TGTGCCAGCAGGGCACTAGCGGGAGCGGTGTACGAGCAGTACTTC	CASRALAGAVYEQYF
NA	NA	TRBV13	TRBJ1-1	TGTGCCAGCAGCTTGGCGGACGGGGGGTGGGTCACTGAAGCTTTCTTT	CASSLADGGWVTEAFF
NA	TRBD1	TRBV5-1	TRBJ2-1	TGCGCCAGCAGCTCCCGGGGACAGTACAATGAGCAGTTCTTC	CASSSRGQYNEQFF
NA	NA	TRBV29-1	TRBJ1-3	TGCAGCGTTGGACAGGCTGGAAACACCATATATTTT	CSVGQAGNTIYF
NA	NA	TRBV20-1	TRBJ2-5	TGCAGTGCTAGCGGGCACTCTAGGGAAGAGACCCAGTACTTC	CSASGHSREETQYF
NA	TRBD2	TRBV2	TRBJ2-1	TGTGCCAGCAGTGCGGGGGGGCCGAAAGGTGAGCAGTTCTTC	CASSAGGPKGEQFF
NA	TRBD1	TRBV7-9	TRBJ2-1	TGTGCCAGCAGCCCCCCCGGGACAGTCTCCTACAATGAGCAGTTCTTC	CASSPPGTVSYNEQFF
NA	TRBD2	TRBV4-2	TRBJ2-1	TGTGCCAGCAGCCAAGACGGACTAGCGGGAGGGGAAGAGCAGTTCTTC	CASSQDGLAGGEEQFF
few	NA	TRBV6-1	TRBJ2-7	TGTGCCAGCAGCGAAGCGGAGACCTACGAGCAGTACTTC	CASSEAETYEQYF
NA	NA	TRBV12-3/TRBV12-4	TRBJ2-2	TGTGCCCTCTGGAAGCCCACCGGGGAGCTGTTTTTT	CALWKPTGELFF
few	TRBD1	TRBV3-1	TRBJ1-4	TGTGCCAGCAGGGAACAGGGGTCTAATGAAAAACTGTTTTTT	CASREQGSNEKLFF
NA	TRBD2	TRBV3-1	TRBJ2-3	TGTGCCAGCACTCAGGGGGGACTAGCGACAGATACGCAGTATTTT	CASTQGGLATDTQYF
few	NA	TRBV7-8	TRBJ2-2	TGTGCCAGCAGTTCATGGACCGGGGAGCTGTTTTTT	CASSSWTGELFF
few	TRBD1	TRBV24-1	TRBJ1-1	TGTGCCACCAGTGATACTCGACAGGGGGCGACCACTGAAGCTTTCTTT	CATSDTRQGATTEAFF
few	NA	TRBV18	TRBJ1-3	TGTGCCAGCTCACCACAGGAGCATACTTCTGGAAACACCATATATTTT	CASSPQEHTSGNTIYF
NA	TRBD1	TRBV3-1	TRBJ1-4	TGTGCCAGCAGCCCCTTGGTGGGACAGGGAGAAAAACTGTTTTTT	CASSPLVGQGEKLFF
NA	TRBD2	TRBV15	TRBJ2-3	TGTGCCACCAGCAGTATACCGCGGGGGGGGCGAGCTCCCAGCACAGATACGCAGTATTTT	CATSSIPRGGRAPSTDTQYF